These 18 T cell receptor beta chains came from one sample sequenced in a study of low-dose radiotherapy and immunotherapy resistance in tumors. The time point denotes: after trial treatment. Treatment defined: LDRT plus nivolumab, ipilimumab, low-dose cyclophosphamide and aspirin (RACIN trial). The authors amplified TCRs for roughly 20 PCR cycles with a constant-region primer and a V-primer adapter. MiXCR, run by TCRdb on the reads, gives a single entry per CDR3 protein. Of around 57,000 distinct CDR3 sequences in the sample, approximately 31% are singletons; the top ten hold around 8%. The material sequenced was PBMCs, taken after low-dose radiotherapy plus immunotherapy. These receptors were obtained from a male donor with rectosigmoid adenocarcinoma.

This clonotype was observed at least ten times. V usage is TRBV28 and J usage is TRBJ2-7, with TRBD1 as a possible D gene (5 bases). CDR1 MDHEN and CDR2 SYDVKM come from the germline V gene. The CDR3 extends over 16 amino acids. With 5 bases removed from V and 3 bases from J, the gap between germline ends came to 20 bases. This chain's CDR3 is CASSTDKEYFGYEQYF. The CDR3 DNA reads TGTGCCAGCAGTACGGACAAGGAATATTTCGGCTACGAGCAGTACTTC.

This clonotype was counted ten times or more. This chain links TRBV4-3 with TRBJ2-7; D is unclear. The length of the CDR3 is 13 residues. Trimming pared 0 bases from V and 8 bases from J, leaving 11 bases between. CDR1 and CDR2 (germline): LGHNA, YSLEER. The CDR3 is CASSQEGTLKQYF. In DNA, the CDR3 is TGCGCCAGCAGCCAAGAAGGCACCCTTAAGCAGTACTTC.

This clonotype was recorded at least ten times. V is TRBV5-1 and J is TRBJ2-1; a possible D gene is TRBD2 (5 bases). Germline lookup yields CDR1 SGHRS and CDR2 YFSETQ. Between the trimmed V and J ends, which lost 0 bases and 8 bases, there was a span of 15 bases. The CDR3 runs 15 residues. CDR3 amino acids: CASSLAGIKADEQFF. The CDR3 region has the DNA TGCGCCAGCAGCTTGGCCGGGATTAAAGCGGATGAGCAGTTCTTC.

This clonotype has ten or more counts. The chain employs TRBV7-2 and TRBJ2-1; the match to TRBD2 covers 10 bases. Trimming at V came to 0 bases and at J to 5 bases, leaving 7 bases not matched to a gene. Germline V CDR1 and CDR2: SGHTA, FQGNSA. The CDR3 length is 17 residues. CDR3 amino acids: CASSLAPSGRGNNEQFF. The CDR3 nucleotides read TGTGCCAGCAGCTTAGCCCCTAGCGGGAGAGGGAACAATGAGCAGTTCTTC.

As to this clonotype: A much larger clone lies one base from this, so it may be a read error. The rearrangement joins TRBV2 to TRBJ2-1; 7 bases are shared with TRBD1. Germline CDR1 SNHLY, CDR2 FYNNEI. The CDR3 length is 11 residues. This chain's CDR3 is CVTTGDNEQFF. In DNA form, the CDR3 reads TGTGTCACCACAGGGGATAATGAGCAGTTCTTC. Full variable domain (missing parts from reference TRBV2 and TRBJ2-1): EPEVTQTPSHQVTQMGQEVILRCVPISNHLYFYWYRQILGQKVEFLVSFYNNEISEKSEIFDDQFSVERPDGSNFTLKIRSTKLEDSAMYFCVTTGDNEQFFGPGTRLTVL.

In this sample, this clonotype turned up a few times. V gene TRBV7-6 combines with J gene TRBJ2-5; 7 positions match TRBD2. The CDR3 extends over 14 amino acids. V shed 4 bases and J 13 bases; nucleotides not matched to a gene: 15. Germline lookup yields CDR1 SGHVS and CDR2 FNYEAQ. Here the CDR3 DNA reads TGTGCCAGCAGCTCCCGCCGGCTAGCGGAGGCCTTGTACTTC. Amino acid sequence: CASSSRRLAEALYF.

This clonotype was detected ten times or more. This chain connects TRBV29-1 to TRBJ2-7; 12 bases are a match to TRBD1. CDR1 is SQVTM and CDR2 is ANQGSEA in the germline V gene. Unmatched junction bases numbered 4, after V lost 7 bases and J lost 3 bases. The CDR3 spans 13 residues. The CDR3 DNA reads as TGCAGCGCCGGGACAGGGGGCGTCTACGAGCAGTACTTC. It codes for CSAGTGGVYEQYF.

This sequence joins TRBV5-1 and TRBJ2-1, with TRBD1 as a possible D gene (6 bases). The CDR3 sequence is 15 residues long. V lost 0 bases to trimming and J lost 9 bases, with 16 bases between them. Germline V gene data show CDR1 as SGHRS and CDR2 as YFSETQ. Here the CDR3 DNA reads TGCGCCAGCAGCTTGGTCCGCGCAGGGGCGGGTGAGCAGTTCTTC. This sequence encodes CASSLVRAGAGEQFF.

Only one count was recorded for this clonotype. This probably arose from a read error, given a far larger clone one base away. The V gene is TRBV4-1, the J gene TRBJ2-1, with 9 nucleotides matching TRBD1. The CDR3 is 14 residues long. The V gene end was trimmed by 7 bases and the J gene end by 10 bases; junction bases not matched to a gene: 11. Looked up from germline, CDR1 is MGHRA and CDR2 is YSYEKL. The CDR3, as DNA: TGCGCCAGCACCAATGACAGGGGGGGAGGCGAGCAGTTCTTC. Amino acid sequence: CASTNDRGGGEQFF.

This clonotype was recorded many times. This chain uses TRBV5-6 with TRBJ1-5; unclear D gene. The CDR3 totals 12 residues. Germline CDR1 is SGHDT and CDR2 is YYEEEE. Trimming left V 4 bases short and J 7 bases short, with 9 bases between. This chain's CDR3 is CASSLSSQPQHF. CDR3 nucleotides: TGTGCCAGCAGCCTCTCTTCCCAGCCCCAGCATTTT.

Ten or more counts support this clonotype. J is TRBJ1-1 and V is TRBV30; D is perhaps TRBD1 (5 bases). Germline loops: CDR1 GTSNPN, CDR2 SVGIG (reference sequence). Trimming left V 2 bases short and J 2 bases short, with 18 bases between. The length of the CDR3 is 16 residues. The CDR3 DNA is TGTGCCTGGAGTCCACGACCCGGGACGTTTAACACTGAAGCTTTCTTT. Translated: CAWSPRPGTFNTEAFF.

This clonotype has a count of ten or more. V and J are TRBV18 and TRBJ2-7; D gene uncertain. This CDR3 region has 12 residues. Between the trimmed V and J ends, which lost 3 bases and 2 bases, there was a span of 5 bases. CDR1 and CDR2 from the germline V gene are KGHSH and LQKENI. The CDR3 reads CASSPYTYEQYF. The CDR3 DNA is TGTGCCAGCTCACCCTACACCTACGAGCAGTACTTC.

The sample holds many counts of this clonotype. Here the CDR3 DNA reads TGCAGCGTTGAAGGGACAGGCCCTAATGAAAAACTGTTTTTT. It codes for CSVEGTGPNEKLFF. The chain uses TRBV29-1 and TRBJ1-4; TRBD1 agrees at 7 bases. Germline V gene sequence: CDR1 SQVTM, CDR2 ANQGSEA. The length of the CDR3 is 14 residues. V lost 1 base, J lost 3 bases, and 2 bases stayed unmatched.

The V call is TRBV29-1, the J call TRBJ2-3; D perhaps matches TRBD2 (5 bases). The V end was cut by 8 bases, the J end by 5 bases, with 14 bases between. The germline gives CDR1 SQVTM, CDR2 ANQGSEA. The CDR3 is 12 residues long. DNA of the CDR3: TGCAGCCTTGGGAGCGTCGGAGATACGCAGTATTTT. Amino acids: CSLGSVGDTQYF.

By frequency in the sample, this clonotype is medium-sized. V and J are TRBV6-2 or TRBV6-3 and TRBJ1-6; TRBD1 is a possible D gene (6 bases). The V gene's germline CDR1 is MNHEY and CDR2 SVGEGT. The CDR3 sequence is 12 residues long. Deletions cut 8 bases from V and 10 bases from J, with 12 bases between. CDR3 sequence: CASAQGASPLHF. CDR3 in DNA: TGTGCCAGCGCACAGGGAGCGTCACCCCTCCACTTT.

The V call is TRBV28, the J call TRBJ2-7; D may be TRBD2 (6 bases). Germline CDR1 is MDHEN and CDR2 is SYDVKM. This CDR3 comprises 13 residues. V gave up 9 bases and J gave up 4 bases, with 16 bases separating them. CDR3 nucleotides: TGTGCCAGTTCCCGGAGGGGTACTTACGAGCAGTACTTC. Translating gives CASSRRGTYEQYF. Complete variable domain (other parts from reference TRBV28 and TRBJ2-7): DVKVTQSSRYLVKRTGEKVFLECVQDMDHENMFWYRQDPGLGLRLIYFSYDVKMKEKGDIPEGYSVSREKKERFSLILESASTNQTSMYLCASSRRGTYEQYFGPGTRLTVT.

The chain combines TRBV30 with TRBJ1-2; D is uncertain. V was trimmed by 0 bases and J by 5 bases, leaving 10 bases between them. The germline CDR1 and CDR2 sequences are GTSNPN and SVGIG (reference sequence). The CDR3 sequence is 13 residues long. CDR3 nucleotide sequence: TGTGCCTGGAGTGTATCCCCAGATTATGGCTACACCTTC. This gives the protein CAWSVSPDYGYTF.

This clonotype was detected many times. V is TRBV20-1 and J is TRBJ1-2; D unclear. This CDR3 comprises 13 residues. V lost 6 bases, J lost 0 bases, and 11 bases lay in between. Germline CDR1 reads DFQATT; CDR2 reads SNEGSKA (reference sequence). DNA of the CDR3: TGCAGTGCAGAACTTGGGACTAACTATGGCTACACCTTC. As protein: CSAELGTNYGYTF.